This T cell receptor (beta chain) was sequenced for a study of T cell responses to AZD1222 COVID-19 vaccine. Germline V gene lookup returns CDR1 SGHRS and CDR2 YFSETQ. Deletions cut 0 bases from V and 3 bases from J, with 7 bases between. This CDR3 comprises 14 residues. The protocol was immunoSEQ multiplex PCR, while the TCRdb copy is restricted to in-frame clones and leaves out a portion. The data contain 140,000 or so clones, around 84% of them singletons. This chain uses TRBV5-1 with TRBJ1-5; D is unresolved. The receptor was derived from an adult who received the AZD1222 COVID-19 vaccine. Sequencing was performed on peripheral blood, taken 28 days after the second AZD1222 dose. The CDR3 region is CASSLDSPNQPQHF. The CDR3 region has the DNA TGCGCCAGCAGCTTGGACAGCCCCAATCAGCCCCAGCATTTT.